This T cell receptor (beta chain) is from a study of CD8 T cells in Susac syndrome. An input of about 0.45 to 1 ug of RNA was subjected to reverse transcription using random hexamers. Across 54 Vbeta and 13 Jbeta, TCR beta CDR3 was amplified with immunoSEQ multiplex PCR. TCRdb analysed the immunoSEQ multiplex PCR reads with MiXCR anew, one entry per CDR3 protein. The sample includes roughly 150,000 distinct CDR3 sequences, approximately 96% seen only once; the top ten take around 0.21%. There are 17 residues in the CDR3. CDR1 PRHDT and CDR2 FYEKMQ come from the germline V gene (reference sequence). Trimming shortened V by 0 bases and J by 5 bases, and 17 bases separated the two germline ends.

The chain employs TRBV13 and TRBJ2-1, with D perhaps TRBD2 (7 bases). The receptor was derived from a human donor with multiple sclerosis. Sequenced: CD8+ T cells from PBMCs. The CDR3 sequence is CASSLGRGQGVDNEQFF. The CDR3 DNA is TGTGCCAGCAGCTTAGGGCGGGGGCAGGGTGTTGACAATGAGCAGTTCTTC.